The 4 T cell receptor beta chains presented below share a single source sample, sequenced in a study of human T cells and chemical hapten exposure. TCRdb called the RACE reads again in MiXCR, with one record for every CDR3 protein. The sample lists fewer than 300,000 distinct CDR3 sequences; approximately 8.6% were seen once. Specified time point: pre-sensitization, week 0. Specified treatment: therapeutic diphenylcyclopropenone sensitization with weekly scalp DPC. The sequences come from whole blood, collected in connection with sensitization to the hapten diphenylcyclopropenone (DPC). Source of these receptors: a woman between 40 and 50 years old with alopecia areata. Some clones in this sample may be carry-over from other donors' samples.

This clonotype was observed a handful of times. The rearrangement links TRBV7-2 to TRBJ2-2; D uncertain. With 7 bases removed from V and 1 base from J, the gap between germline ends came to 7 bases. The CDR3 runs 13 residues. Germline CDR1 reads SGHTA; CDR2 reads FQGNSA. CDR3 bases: TGTGCCAGCAACCCGGGGAACACCGGGGAGCTGTTTTTT. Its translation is CASNPGNTGELFF.

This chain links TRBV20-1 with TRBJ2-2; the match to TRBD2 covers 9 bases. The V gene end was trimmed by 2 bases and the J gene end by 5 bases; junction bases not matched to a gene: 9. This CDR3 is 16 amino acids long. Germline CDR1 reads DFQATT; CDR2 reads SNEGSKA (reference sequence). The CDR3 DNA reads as TGCAGTGCTAGACCCGGGACTAGCCGAGGGACCGGGGAGCTGTTTTTT. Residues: CSARPGTSRGTGELFF.

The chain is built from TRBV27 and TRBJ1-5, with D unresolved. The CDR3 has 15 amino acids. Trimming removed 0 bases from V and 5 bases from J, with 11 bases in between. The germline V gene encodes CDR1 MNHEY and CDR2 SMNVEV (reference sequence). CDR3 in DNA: TGTGCCAGCAGTTTATCGAACGGCGGCTATCAGCCCCAGCATTTT. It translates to CASSLSNGGYQPQHF.

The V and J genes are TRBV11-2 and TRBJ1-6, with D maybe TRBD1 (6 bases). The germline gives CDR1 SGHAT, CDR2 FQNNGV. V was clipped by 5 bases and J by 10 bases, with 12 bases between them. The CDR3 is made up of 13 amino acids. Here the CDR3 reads CASSKTGPSPLHF. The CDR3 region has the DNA TGTGCCAGCAGCAAGACAGGTCCCTCACCCCTCCACTTT.